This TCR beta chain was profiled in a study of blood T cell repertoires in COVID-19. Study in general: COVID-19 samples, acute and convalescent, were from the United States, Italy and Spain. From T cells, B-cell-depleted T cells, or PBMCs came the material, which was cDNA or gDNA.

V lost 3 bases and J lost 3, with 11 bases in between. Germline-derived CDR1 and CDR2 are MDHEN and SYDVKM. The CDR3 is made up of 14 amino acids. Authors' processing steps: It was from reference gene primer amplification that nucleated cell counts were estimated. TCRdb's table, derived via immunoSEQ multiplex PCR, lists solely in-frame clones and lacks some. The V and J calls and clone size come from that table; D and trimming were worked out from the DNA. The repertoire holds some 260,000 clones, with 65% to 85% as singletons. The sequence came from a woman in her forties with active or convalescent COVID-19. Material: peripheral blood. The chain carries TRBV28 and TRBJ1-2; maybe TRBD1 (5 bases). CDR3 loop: CASSLGQGYYGYTF. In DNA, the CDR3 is TGTGCCAGCAGTTTGGGGCAGGGTTACTATGGCTACACCTTC.